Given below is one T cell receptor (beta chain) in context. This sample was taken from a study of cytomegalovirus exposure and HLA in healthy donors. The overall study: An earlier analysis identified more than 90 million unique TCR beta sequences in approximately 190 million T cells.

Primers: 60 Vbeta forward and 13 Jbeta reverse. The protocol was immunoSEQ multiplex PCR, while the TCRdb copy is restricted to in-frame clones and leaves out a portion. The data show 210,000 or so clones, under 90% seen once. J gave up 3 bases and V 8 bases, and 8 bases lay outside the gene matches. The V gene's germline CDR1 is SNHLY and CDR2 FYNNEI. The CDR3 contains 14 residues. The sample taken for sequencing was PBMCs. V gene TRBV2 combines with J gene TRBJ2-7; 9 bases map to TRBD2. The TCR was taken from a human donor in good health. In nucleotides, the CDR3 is TGTGCCAGCTTCTATAGCGGGAGAGGCTACGAGCAGTACTTC. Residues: CASFYSGRGYEQYF.